The rows below give T cell receptor beta chains drawn from one sample of a study of beta chain features in type 1 diabetes. The protocol was immunoSEQ multiplex PCR, while the TCRdb copy is restricted to in-frame clones and leaves out a portion. The repertoire holds around 600,000 clones, with around 11% as singletons. The sample was naive CD4+ T cells from blood. All receptors come from a man younger than 45 with type 1 diabetes. CDR3s include the opening cysteine and the closing phenylalanine or tryptophan. The D gene is left open where the match is weak. The listing skips clone size in some rows; elsewhere it reads once, few, many or a size class.

v_call	j_call	d_call	clone_size	cdr3_nt	cdr3_aa
TRBV11-2	TRBJ2-2	TRBD1	NA	TGTGCCAGCACCCTGGACAGGGGGCCTGCCGGGGAGCTGTTTTTT	CASTLDRGPAGELFF
TRBV11-2	TRBJ1-2	TRBD1	once	TGTGCCAGCAGCTCGGGGGACAGGGCTTCTGGCTACACCTTC	CASSSGDRASGYTF
TRBV30	TRBJ1-5	TRBD1	NA	TGTGCCTGGAGTGTTTTGGGACAGGGGGATAATCAGCCCCAGCATTTT	CAWSVLGQGDNQPQHF
TRBV10-3	TRBJ2-2	TRBD1	NA	TGTGCCATCAGTGAGTTTGGGACAGCGAACACCGGGGAGCTGTTTTTT	CAISEFGTANTGELFF
TRBV7-2	TRBJ1-5	TRBD1	once	TGTGCCAGCAGCCCCTGGACAGGGGGGGAGAATCAGCCCCAGCATTTT	CASSPWTGGENQPQHF
TRBV9	TRBJ2-3	NA	NA	TGTGCCAGCAGCCCCCGAGGGTTCACAGATACGCAGTATTTT	CASSPRGFTDTQYF
TRBV10-1	TRBJ2-3	NA	few	TGCGCCAGCAGTGAGTGGGTTACTAGCACAGATACGCAGTATTTT	CASSEWVTSTDTQYF
TRBV5-1	TRBJ1-4	TRBD1	few	TGCGCCAGCAGCACCGCCGGGACAGGGAATGAAAAACTGTTTTTT	CASSTAGTGNEKLFF
TRBV6-1	TRBJ2-7	NA	few	TGTGCCAGCAGCCCTCAGTGGGGCTCCTACGAGCAGTACTTC	CASSPQWGSYEQYF
TRBV5-1	TRBJ2-5	NA	few	TGCGCCAGCAGCTTTGATGAGACCCAGTACTTC	CASSFDETQYF
TRBV7-9	TRBJ2-3	TRBD1	few	TGTGCCAGCAGCTTTGGACAGGCCCGAGGGGGTACGCAGTATTTT	CASSFGQARGGTQYF
TRBV5-8	TRBJ2-2	TRBD1	few	TGTGCCAGCAACATACAGGGGTCGTTATTGGGGGAGCTGTTTTTT	CASNIQGSLLGELFF
TRBV7-3	TRBJ2-1	TRBD1	NA	TGTGCCAGCAGCCCCTCTCCCGGGACAGGGTATACGTTCTTC	CASSPSPGTGYTFF
TRBV7-2	TRBJ2-3	NA	NA	TGTGCCAGCAGCCTCATAGCAGGCCGTAGCACAGATACGCAGTATTTT	CASSLIAGRSTDTQYF
TRBV27	TRBJ2-1	TRBD1	NA	TGTGCCAGCAGTCCGCCGGACAGGGTACGAAATGAGCAGTTCTTC	CASSPPDRVRNEQFF
TRBV6-5	TRBJ2-1	NA	NA	TGTGCCAGCAGTGCCACTAGCCGAAAGCAGTTCTTC	CASSATSRKQFF
TRBV29-1	TRBJ2-5	TRBD2	few	TGCAGCGTTTGGCGGGGGGGCCAAGAGACCCAGTACTTC	CSVWRGGQETQYF
TRBV27	TRBJ1-1	NA	NA	TGTGCCAGCAGTTTATTAGACAACACTGAAGCTTTCTTT	CASSLLDNTEAFF
TRBV30	TRBJ2-7	TRBD2	few	TGTGCCTGGAGTGGACTAGCGGGGGAAGAGCAGTACTTC	CAWSGLAGEEQYF
TRBV7-3	TRBJ2-4	NA	few	TGTGCCAGCAGCTTATCCCTTATGGAGGACATTCAGTACTTC	CASSLSLMEDIQYF
TRBV5-1	TRBJ1-6	TRBD1	NA	TGCGCCAGCTCCAGGACAGGGGTGGATTCACCCCTCCACTTT	CASSRTGVDSPLHF
TRBV6-1	TRBJ2-7	TRBD1	NA	TGTGCCAGCAGGTCCGGGACAGATTTATACGAGCAGTACTTC	CASRSGTDLYEQYF
TRBV18	TRBJ2-6	NA	NA	TGTGCCAGCTCACTAATGGACGGAATCTCTGGGGCCAACGTCCTGACTTTC	CASSLMDGISGANVLTF
TRBV29-1	TRBJ2-7	NA	few	TGCAGCGTTAGAGGGTACGGCTACGAGCAGTACTTC	CSVRGYGYEQYF
TRBV13	TRBJ2-3	TRBD2	few	TGTGCCAGCAGTACTAAGCGGGGGAACACAGATACGCAGTATTTT	CASSTKRGNTDTQYF
TRBV30	TRBJ2-5	NA	few	TGTGCCTGGACGCCAGGGTCGGAGACCCAGTACTTC	CAWTPGSETQYF
TRBV30	TRBJ2-3	NA	NA	TGTGCCTGGACCATTCTTCATACGCAGTATTTT	CAWTILHTQYF
TRBV29-1	TRBJ1-4	TRBD1	few	TGCAGCGTTGTCGGACAGGGGGCTAATGAAAAACTGTTTTTT	CSVVGQGANEKLFF
TRBV6-5	TRBJ2-1	TRBD2	NA	TGTGCCAGCACCCCTGGGGGGGGCTACAATGAGCAGTTCTTC	CASTPGGGYNEQFF
TRBV15	TRBJ1-3	NA	few	TGTGCCACCAGCAGAGATAAGGGAACTGGAAACACCATATATTTT	CATSRDKGTGNTIYF
TRBV9	TRBJ2-7	NA	NA	TGTGCCAGCAGCGTAGGGACAGAACCCTCCTACGAGCAGTACTTC	CASSVGTEPSYEQYF
TRBV30	TRBJ1-6	NA	NA	TGTGCCTGGAGTGTGACCCGGGATTCACCCCTCCACTTT	CAWSVTRDSPLHF
TRBV29-1	TRBJ2-5	TRBD2	few	TGCAGCGTTGTAGCGGGGACCCCAGAGACCCAGTACTTC	CSVVAGTPETQYF
TRBV28	TRBJ1-2	NA	few	TGTGCCAGCAGTTATCAACAGGGAAGCTATGGCTACACCTTC	CASSYQQGSYGYTF
TRBV25-1	TRBJ2-1	NA	few	TGTGCCAGCAGTGAACCAGGCGGGCTGAGCTCCTACAATGAGCAGTTCTTC	CASSEPGGLSSYNEQFF
TRBV30	TRBJ1-5	NA	NA	TGTGCCTGGAGTGTCGCCAGCAATCAGCCCCAGCATTTT	CAWSVASNQPQHF